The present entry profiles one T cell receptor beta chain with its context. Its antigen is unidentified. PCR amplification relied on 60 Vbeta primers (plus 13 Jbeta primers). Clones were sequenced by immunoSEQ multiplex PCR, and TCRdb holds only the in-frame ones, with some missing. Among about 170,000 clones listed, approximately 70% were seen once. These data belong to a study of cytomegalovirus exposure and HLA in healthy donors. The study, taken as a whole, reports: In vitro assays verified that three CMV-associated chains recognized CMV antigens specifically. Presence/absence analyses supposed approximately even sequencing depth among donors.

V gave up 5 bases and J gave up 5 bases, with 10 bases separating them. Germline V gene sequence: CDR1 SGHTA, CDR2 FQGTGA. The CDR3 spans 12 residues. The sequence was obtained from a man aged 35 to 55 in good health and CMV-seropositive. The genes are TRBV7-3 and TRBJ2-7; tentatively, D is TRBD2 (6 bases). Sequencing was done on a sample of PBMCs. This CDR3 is CASSGAGHEQYF. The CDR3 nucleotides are TGTGCCAGCAGCGGGGCGGGACACGAGCAGTACTTC.